This TCR beta chain is from a study of blood T cell repertoires in COVID-19. Study information: The analysed material was cDNA or gDNA that came from T cells, B-cell-depleted T cells, or PBMCs.

TCRdb's table, derived via immunoSEQ multiplex PCR, lists solely in-frame clones and lacks some. The sample lists some 180,000 clones; more than 70% were seen once. This CDR3 has 14 amino acids. Germline V gives CDR1 SQVTM, CDR2 ANQGSEA. V trimming: 5 bases; J trimming: 2 bases; junction bases outside the gene matches: 8. The chain employs TRBV29-1 and TRBJ1-1; 7 bases agree with TRBD1. The specimen sequenced was peripheral blood. The TCR originated in a woman aged 55-69 years with acute or convalescent COVID-19. The CDR3 bases are TGCAGCGTTAATACTAGGGGGCCAAACACTGAAGCTTTCTTT. Protein: CSVNTRGPNTEAFF.